This T cell receptor beta chain was profiled in a study of blood T cell repertoires in COVID-19. Authors' processing steps: Estimation of nucleated cell counts relied on the amplification of reference gene primers. Method: immunoSEQ multiplex PCR; TCRdb's copy keeps in-frame clones and lacks some. That table gives V, J and clone size, and the DNA gave D and trimming. The repertoire holds over 250,000 clones, with approximately 83% as singletons. This CDR3 is built from 13 residues. From germline, CDR1 is MGHDK and CDR2 SYGVNS. The ends were cut back, 8 bases at V and 8 bases at J, with 16 bases in the middle.

The chain has TRBV25-1 and TRBJ1-3; D ambiguous. This sequence originates from a woman in her seventies with acute or convalescent COVID-19. The sequenced sample consisted of peripheral blood. The CDR3 protein is CASVNVMADTIYF. CDR3 DNA: TGTGCCAGCGTGAATGTGATGGCGGACACCATATATTTT.